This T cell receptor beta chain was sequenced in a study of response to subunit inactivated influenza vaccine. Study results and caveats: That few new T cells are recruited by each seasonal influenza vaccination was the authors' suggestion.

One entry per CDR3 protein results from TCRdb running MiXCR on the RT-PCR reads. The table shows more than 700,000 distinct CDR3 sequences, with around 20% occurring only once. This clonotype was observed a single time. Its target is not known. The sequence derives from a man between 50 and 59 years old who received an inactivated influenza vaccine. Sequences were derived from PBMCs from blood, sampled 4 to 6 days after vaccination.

The CDR3, as DNA: TGCGCCAGCAGCTTGGATGCACTAGCTGATACCCAGTACTTC. It specifies CASSLDALADTQYF. The chain links TRBV5-1 to TRBJ2-5, with D perhaps TRBD2 (6 bases). This CDR3 contains 14 residues. In germline, CDR1 is SGHRS, CDR2 YFSETQ. V dropped 0 bases and J dropped 8 bases, with 14 bases sitting between them.